The rows below give T cell receptor beta chains drawn from one sample of a study of neurological immune-mediated disorders. MiXCR, run by TCRdb on the 5' RACE reads, gives a single entry per CDR3 protein. Of more than 15,000 distinct CDR3 sequences in the sample, roughly 10% are singletons; the top ten hold 25% to 30%. Sequences were obtained from CD8+ T cells from blood. The receptors stem from a woman in her fifties or sixties in good health. Each CDR3 is given with its conserved first and last residue. The order of the fields is clone size, J gene, D gene, V gene, CDR3 protein, CDR3 DNA. A D gene is named only where the DNA matches it firmly. Only part of the rows carry a size: once, few, many, or a class if the clone is expanded.

size: many
J: TRBJ1-2
D: .
V: TRBV4-2
CDR3: CASSSWDSYLYGYTF
DNA: TGTGCCAGCAGCTCTTGGGACTCGTACTTATATGGCTACACCTTC

size: many
J: TRBJ2-1
D: .
V: TRBV5-1
CDR3: CASSRSGGSYNEQFF
DNA: TGCGCCAGCAGCCGGTCGGGTGGTAGCTACAATGAGCAGTTCTTC

size: many
J: TRBJ1-1
D: TRBD1
V: TRBV14
CDR3: CASSQFSRGRTEAFF
DNA: TGTGCCAGCAGCCAATTTTCCAGGGGGCGCACTGAAGCTTTCTTT

size: many
J: TRBJ1-3
D: .
V: TRBV20-1
CDR3: CSARKPGQEIRNTIYF
DNA: TGCAGTGCGCGTAAACCGGGACAAGAGATTCGAAACACCATATATTTT

size: many
J: TRBJ1-1
D: .
V: TRBV7-8
CDR3: CASSLFGPFDTEAFF
DNA: TGTGCCAGCAGCTTATTTGGACCGTTTGACACTGAAGCTTTCTTT

size: many
J: TRBJ2-5
D: .
V: TRBV6-5
CDR3: CASRPRDIKKTQYF
DNA: TGTGCCAGCAGGCCTCGGGACATCAAGAAGACCCAGTACTTC

size: many
J: TRBJ2-4
D: .
V: TRBV20-1
CDR3: CSASKFDIQYF
DNA: TGCAGTGCTAGCAAATTCGACATTCAGTACTTC

size: many
J: TRBJ1-1
D: TRBD1
V: TRBV14
CDR3: CASSPYRGRDTEAFF
DNA: TGTGCCAGCAGCCCATACAGGGGGCGGGACACTGAAGCTTTCTTT

size: many
J: TRBJ2-3
D: .
V: TRBV9
CDR3: CASSKRLGGPTDTQYF
DNA: TGTGCCAGCAGCAAAAGACTAGGAGGTCCCACAGATACGCAGTATTTT

size: many
J: TRBJ2-7
D: TRBD1
V: TRBV7-2
CDR3: CASSVHGQGLGEQYF
DNA: TGTGCCAGCAGCGTACATGGACAGGGGTTAGGCGAGCAGTACTTC

size: many
J: TRBJ2-1
D: TRBD2
V: TRBV7-2
CDR3: CASSLDGLEREHNEQFF
DNA: TGTGCCAGCAGCTTAGATGGTCTGGAGCGGGAGCACAATGAGCAGTTCTTC

size: .
J: TRBJ1-2
D: .
V: TRBV3-1
CDR3: CASQGEGYGYTF
DNA: TGTGCCAGCCAAGGAGAGGGGTATGGCTACACCTTC

size: once
J: TRBJ2-7
D: .
V: TRBV27
CDR3: CASAFGTPRGEQYF
DNA: TGTGCCAGCGCCTTCGGGACCCCCCGGGGGGAGCAGTACTTC

size: many
J: TRBJ2-3
D: .
V: TRBV12-3/TRBV12-4
CDR3: CASSLGSSPRTDTQYF
DNA: TGTGCCAGCAGTTTAGGGTCGTCGCCCCGCACAGATACGCAGTATTTT

size: many
J: TRBJ2-3
D: .
V: TRBV4-2
CDR3: CASSPRGSGTDTQYF
DNA: TGTGCCAGCAGCCCACGAGGTTCCGGCACAGATACGCAGTATTTT

size: many
J: TRBJ2-7
D: .
V: TRBV5-5
CDR3: CASSLFQAAYEQYF
DNA: TGTGCCAGCAGCTTGTTTCAGGCAGCCTACGAGCAGTACTTC

size: few
J: TRBJ2-7
D: TRBD2
V: TRBV15
CDR3: CATSSLAGEYEQYF
DNA: TGTGCCACCAGCAGCCTAGCGGGAGAGTACGAGCAGTACTTC

size: many
J: TRBJ2-3
D: TRBD1
V: TRBV7-9
CDR3: CASHGTANTDTQYF
DNA: TGTGCCAGCCACGGGACAGCTAACACAGATACGCAGTATTTT

size: many
J: TRBJ2-1
D: TRBD2
V: TRBV18
CDR3: CASSPLVAGIYNEQFF
DNA: TGTGCCAGCTCACCACTCGTAGCGGGAATCTACAATGAGCAGTTCTTC

size: many
J: TRBJ1-1
D: .
V: TRBV10-3
CDR3: CAISDRGNENTEAFF
DNA: TGTGCCATCAGTGATCGAGGTAATGAGAACACTGAAGCTTTCTTT

size: many
J: TRBJ1-1
D: .
V: TRBV27
CDR3: CASSRGNTEAFF
DNA: TGTGCCAGCAGTCGAGGGAACACTGAAGCTTTCTTT

size: many
J: TRBJ1-1
D: .
V: TRBV27
CDR3: CASSRLRTDNTEAFF
DNA: TGTGCCAGCAGTCGATTACGGACAGACAACACTGAAGCTTTCTTT

size: many
J: TRBJ2-7
D: .
V: TRBV20-1
CDR3: CSACMDPWSYEQYF
DNA: TGCAGTGCATGTATGGACCCTTGGTCCTACGAGCAGTACTTC

size: many
J: TRBJ1-5
D: .
V: TRBV2
CDR3: CASSDTSGDSNQPQHF
DNA: TGTGCCAGCAGTGATACCTCAGGGGATAGCAATCAGCCCCAGCATTTT

size: many
J: TRBJ2-7
D: TRBD2
V: TRBV24-1
CDR3: CATSLGGRYEQYF
DNA: TGTGCCACCAGTCTGGGGGGGAGATACGAGCAGTACTTC

size: many
J: TRBJ2-1
D: .
V: TRBV20-1
CDR3: CSVTGVASYNEQFF
DNA: TGCAGTGTTACAGGAGTAGCGAGCTACAATGAGCAGTTCTTC

size: many
J: TRBJ2-7
D: TRBD2
V: TRBV5-1
CDR3: CASSFSGGYEQYF
DNA: TGCGCCAGCAGCTTCTCGGGGGGCTACGAGCAGTACTTC

size: many
J: TRBJ2-3
D: .
V: TRBV5-1
CDR3: CASSVDRPDTQYF
DNA: TGCGCCAGCAGTGTTGACCGGCCCGATACGCAGTATTTT

size: many
J: TRBJ2-5
D: TRBD2
V: TRBV10-3
CDR3: CAISDYVAGEGQETQYF
DNA: TGTGCCATCAGTGATTACGTAGCGGGAGAGGGGCAAGAGACCCAGTACTTC

size: many
J: TRBJ2-6
D: TRBD2
V: TRBV28
CDR3: CASSYGAWGGISGANVLTF
DNA: TGTGCCAGCAGCTACGGGGCTTGGGGGGGGATCTCTGGGGCCAACGTCCTGACTTTC

size: many
J: TRBJ2-7
D: .
V: TRBV15
CDR3: CATEGGTSYEQYF
DNA: TGTGCCACCGAGGGGGGGACTTCCTACGAGCAGTACTTC

size: .
J: TRBJ1-6
D: .
V: TRBV7-9
CDR3: CASSLASGNSPLHF
DNA: TGTGCCAGCAGCTTGGCAAGTGGTAATTCACCCCTCCACTTT

size: many
J: TRBJ2-1
D: TRBD2
V: TRBV29-1
CDR3: CSVDRTKRGYEQFF
DNA: TGCAGCGTTGATAGGACTAAGCGGGGCTATGAGCAGTTCTTC

size: many
J: TRBJ1-1
D: .
V: TRBV7-9
CDR3: CASSKGQEAFF
DNA: TGTGCCAGCAGCAAAGGACAGGAAGCTTTCTTT

size: once
J: TRBJ2-2
D: .
V: TRBV3-1
CDR3: CASSQDRNTGELFF
DNA: TGTGCCAGCAGCCAGGACAGGAACACCGGGGAGCTGTTTTTT

size: .
J: TRBJ2-2
D: .
V: TRBV2
CDR3: CASRGPGTNTGELFF
DNA: TGTGCCAGCAGAGGACCGGGGACGAACACCGGGGAGCTGTTTTTT

size: many
J: TRBJ2-3
D: TRBD2
V: TRBV4-2
CDR3: CASAFGGAGDTQYF
DNA: TGTGCCAGCGCTTTCGGGGGGGCAGGAGATACGCAGTATTTT

size: few
J: TRBJ1-2
D: .
V: TRBV20-1
CDR3: CSTRDSGDHYGYTF
DNA: TGCAGTACTAGAGATAGTGGAGACCACTATGGCTACACCTTC

size: .
J: TRBJ2-2
D: TRBD1
V: TRBV28
CDR3: CASSLGTGWTGELFF
DNA: TGTGCCAGCAGCCTCGGGACAGGGTGGACCGGGGAGCTGTTTTTT

size: many
J: TRBJ1-5
D: .
V: TRBV4-1
CDR3: CASSLVWGNSNQPQHF
DNA: TGCGCCAGCAGCCTCGTGTGGGGGAATAGCAATCAGCCCCAGCATTTT

size: many
J: TRBJ2-1
D: .
V: TRBV11-2
CDR3: CASSLAWDNEQFF
DNA: TGTGCCAGCAGCTTAGCCTGGGACAATGAGCAGTTCTTC

size: many
J: TRBJ2-1
D: .
V: TRBV5-1
CDR3: CASSFGQTVSYNEQFF
DNA: TGCGCCAGCAGCTTCGGACAGACTGTCTCCTACAATGAGCAGTTCTTC

size: many
J: TRBJ2-1
D: .
V: TRBV29-1
CDR3: CSVEGAITGDEQFF
DNA: TGCAGCGTTGAAGGGGCTATTACCGGAGATGAGCAGTTCTTC

size: .
J: TRBJ2-7
D: TRBD1
V: TRBV5-5
CDR3: CASSPPTGYEQYF
DNA: TGTGCCAGCAGCCCACCGACAGGGTACGAGCAGTACTTC

size: many
J: TRBJ2-2
D: .
V: TRBV7-9
CDR3: CASSLGGRANTGELFF
DNA: TGTGCCAGCAGCTTAGGAGGGCGCGCGAACACCGGGGAGCTGTTTTTT

size: many
J: TRBJ1-5
D: .
V: TRBV13
CDR3: CASSLGNQPQHF
DNA: TGTGCCAGCAGCTTGGGCAATCAGCCCCAGCATTTT

size: once
J: TRBJ1-1
D: .
V: TRBV20-1
CDR3: CSVPFPLNTEAFF
DNA: TGCAGTGTACCCTTTCCACTTAACACTGAAGCTTTCTTT

size: many
J: TRBJ2-7
D: .
V: TRBV7-2
CDR3: CASSFFKGQYEQYF
DNA: TGTGCCAGCAGCTTCTTCAAGGGGCAGTACGAGCAGTACTTC

size: many
J: TRBJ2-1
D: .
V: TRBV14
CDR3: CASRKGFDSYNEQFF
DNA: TGTGCCAGCAGGAAAGGTTTCGACTCCTACAATGAGCAGTTCTTC

size: many
J: TRBJ2-1
D: TRBD2
V: TRBV29-1
CDR3: CSPSGGFHEQFF
DNA: TGCAGCCCCTCGGGGGGGTTCCATGAGCAGTTCTTC

size: many
J: TRBJ1-6
D: TRBD1
V: TRBV20-1
CDR3: CSARAGTGGYSPLHF
DNA: TGCAGTGCTAGAGCTGGGACAGGGGGTTATTCACCCCTCCACTTT

size: many
J: TRBJ2-7
D: .
V: TRBV27
CDR3: CASKAVSGEQYF
DNA: TGTGCCAGCAAGGCCGTTTCTGGCGAGCAGTACTTC

size: many
J: TRBJ2-2
D: .
V: TRBV25-1
CDR3: CASSEYEGGELFF
DNA: TGTGCCAGCAGTGAATATGAGGGCGGGGAGCTGTTTTTT

size: many
J: TRBJ2-7
D: TRBD2
V: TRBV7-6
CDR3: CASSLAGPLAGATYEQYF
DNA: TGTGCCAGCAGCCTTGCGGGCCCACTAGCGGGAGCAACCTACGAGCAGTACTTC

size: .
J: TRBJ2-1
D: .
V: TRBV27
CDR3: CASSAYRALQNEQFF
DNA: TGTGCCAGCAGTGCTTACAGGGCCCTACAGAATGAGCAGTTCTTC